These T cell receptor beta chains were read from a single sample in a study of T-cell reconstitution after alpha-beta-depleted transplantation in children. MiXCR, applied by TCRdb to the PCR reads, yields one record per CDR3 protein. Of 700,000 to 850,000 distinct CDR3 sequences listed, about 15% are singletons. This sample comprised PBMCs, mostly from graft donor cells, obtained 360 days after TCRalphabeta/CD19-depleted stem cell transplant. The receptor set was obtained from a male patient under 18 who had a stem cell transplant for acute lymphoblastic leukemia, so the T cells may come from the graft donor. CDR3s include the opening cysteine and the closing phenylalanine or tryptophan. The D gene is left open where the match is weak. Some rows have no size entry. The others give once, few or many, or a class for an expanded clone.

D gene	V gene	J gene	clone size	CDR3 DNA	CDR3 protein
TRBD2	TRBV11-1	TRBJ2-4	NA	TGTGCCAGCAGCTTTATTGGACTAGCATCCAAAAACATTCAGTACTTC	CASSFIGLASKNIQYF
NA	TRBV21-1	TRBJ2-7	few	TGTGCCAGCAGCCTACCTACAGGACGGGCTAGCCAACCTAACTACGAGCAGTACTTC	CASSLPTGRASQPNYEQYF
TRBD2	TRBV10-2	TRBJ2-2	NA	TGCGCCAGCAGTGTAGGTGGGAGGGGCACCGGGGAGCTGTTTTTT	CASSVGGRGTGELFF
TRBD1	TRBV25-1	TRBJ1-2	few	TGTGCCAGCAGTGGCCGACAGGGGGAAGGCTACACCTTC	CASSGRQGEGYTF
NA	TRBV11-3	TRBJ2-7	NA	TGTGCCAGCAGCCCGTCGCGGGTATCCTACGAGCAGTACTTC	CASSPSRVSYEQYF
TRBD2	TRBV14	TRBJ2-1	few	TGTGCCAGCAGGGTAGCGGGAGGAGTTCCAAATGAGCAGTTCTTC	CASRVAGGVPNEQFF
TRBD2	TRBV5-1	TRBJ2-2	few	TGCGCCAGCAGCTTTGGACAAGCGGGAGAAAGAGGGTCCGGGGAGCTGTTTTTT	CASSFGQAGERGSGELFF
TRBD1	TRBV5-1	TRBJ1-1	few	TGCGCCAGCAGCTTGGCCAGGGGGGTAACTGAAGCTTTCTTT	CASSLARGVTEAFF
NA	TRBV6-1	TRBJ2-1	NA	TGTGCCAGCAGTACCCAGCGGAGGGTGGACAATGAGCAGTTCTTC	CASSTQRRVDNEQFF
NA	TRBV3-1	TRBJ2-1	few	TGTGCCAAGGCCCCACCCAATGAGCAGTTCTTC	CAKAPPNEQFF
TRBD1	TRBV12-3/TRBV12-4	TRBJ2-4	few	TGTGCCAGCAGTCGGACAGGGGACAAAAACATTCAGTACTTC	CASSRTGDKNIQYF
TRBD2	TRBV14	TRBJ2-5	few	TGTGCCAGCAGCCAAGGTGTTATATGGGGACTAGCGGGACTCCACCAAGAGACCCAGTACTTC	CASSQGVIWGLAGLHQETQYF
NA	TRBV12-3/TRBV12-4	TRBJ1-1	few	TGTGCCAGCAGTTTGCACGGGTCGGCTTTCTTT	CASSLHGSAFF
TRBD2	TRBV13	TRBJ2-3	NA	TGTGCCAGCAGCTCCGTACTAGCGGGAGGCAGCACAGATACGCAGTATTTT	CASSSVLAGGSTDTQYF
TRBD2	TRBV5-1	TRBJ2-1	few	TGCGCCAGCAGCAGAGCGGGAGTCCCCTACAATGAGCAGTTCTTC	CASSRAGVPYNEQFF
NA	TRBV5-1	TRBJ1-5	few	TGCGCCAGCAGCTTCTCGGCAGGACTCAATCAGCCCCAGCATTTT	CASSFSAGLNQPQHF